This record concerns one TCR beta chain sequence. These data are taken from a study of blood T cell repertoires in COVID-19. Per the original methods: By means of reference gene primer amplification, nucleated cell counts were estimated. Data came from immunoSEQ multiplex PCR; TCRdb stores just in-frame clones and leaves some out. V and J calls and clone size are those listed in that table; D and trimming were worked out from the DNA. This sample has almost 70,000 clones; 80% to 90% occur once, and the top ten carry about 5%. Germline CDR1 is SNHLY and CDR2 is FYNNEI. There are 16 residues in the CDR3. V was pared by 0 bases and J by 2 bases, with 8 bases between.

Sequenced material: peripheral blood. The genes are TRBV2 and TRBJ2-6; D possibly corresponds to TRBD1 (6 bases). The receptor was derived from a woman aged 45-59 years with active COVID-19. The CDR3 coding sequence is TGTGCCAGCAGTGAAGCCCCAGGGGCTGGGGCCAACGTCCTGACTTTC. Encoded protein: CASSEAPGAGANVLTF.